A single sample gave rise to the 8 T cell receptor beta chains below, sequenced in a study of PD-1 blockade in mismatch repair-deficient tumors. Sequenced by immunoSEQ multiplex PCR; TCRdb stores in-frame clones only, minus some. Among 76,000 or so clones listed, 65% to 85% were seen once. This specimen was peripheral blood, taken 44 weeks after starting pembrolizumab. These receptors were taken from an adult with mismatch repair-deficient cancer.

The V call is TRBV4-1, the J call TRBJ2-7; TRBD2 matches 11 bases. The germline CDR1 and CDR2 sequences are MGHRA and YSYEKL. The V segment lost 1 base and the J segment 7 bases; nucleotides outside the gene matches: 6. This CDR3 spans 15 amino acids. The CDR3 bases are TGCGCCAGCAGCCAAGTACTAGCGGGAGTTTGGGAGCAGTACTTC. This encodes CASSQVLAGVWEQYF.

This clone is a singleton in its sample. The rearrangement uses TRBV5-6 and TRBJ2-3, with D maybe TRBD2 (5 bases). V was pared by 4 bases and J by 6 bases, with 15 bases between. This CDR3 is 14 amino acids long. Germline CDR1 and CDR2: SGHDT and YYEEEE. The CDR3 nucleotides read TGTGCCAGCAGCAATTCTGGAGCGGCCGATACGCAGTATTTT. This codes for CASSNSGAADTQYF.

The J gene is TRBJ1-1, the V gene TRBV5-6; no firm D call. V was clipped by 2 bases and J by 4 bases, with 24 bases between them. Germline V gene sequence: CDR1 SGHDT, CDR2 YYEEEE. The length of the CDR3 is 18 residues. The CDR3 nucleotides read TGTGCCAGCAGCTTATTAGTTGAGGGTGGCGGTGTTGGCACTGAAGCTTTCTTT. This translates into CASSLLVEGGGVGTEAFF.

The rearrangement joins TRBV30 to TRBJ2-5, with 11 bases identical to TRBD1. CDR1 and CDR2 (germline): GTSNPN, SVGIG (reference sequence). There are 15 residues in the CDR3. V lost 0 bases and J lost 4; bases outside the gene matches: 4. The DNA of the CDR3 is TGTGCCTGGAGTGTTGGGACAGGGGGTGTAGAGACCCAGTACTTC. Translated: CAWSVGTGGVETQYF. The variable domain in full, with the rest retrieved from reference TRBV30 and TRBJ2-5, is SQTIHQWPATLVQPVGSPLSLECTVEGTSNPNLYWYRQAAGRGLQLLFYSVGIGQISSEVPQNLSASRPQDRQFILSSKKLLLSDSGFYLCAWSVGTGGVETQYFGPGTRLLVL.

The CDR3 loop is CASSSREKLFF. Written as DNA, the CDR3 is TGTGCCAGCAGCTCCCGAGAAAAACTGTTTTTT. The rearrangement links TRBV11-3 to TRBJ1-4; no firm D call. This CDR3 region has 11 residues. Germline assignment: CDR1 SGHNT and CDR2 YENEEA. The V end lost 4 bases, the J end lost 8 bases, and 5 bases lay between the germline ends. Complete variable domain (other parts from reference TRBV11-3 and TRBJ1-4): EAGVVQSPRYKIIEKKQPVAFWCNPISGHNTLYWYLQNLGQGPELLIRYENEEAVDDSQLPKDRFSAERLKGVDSTLKIQPAELGDSAVYLCASSSREKLFFGSGTQLSVL.

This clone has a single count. CDR3 amino acids: CASSIPWGGNTEAFF. The CDR3, as DNA: TGTGCCAGTAGTATACCTTGGGGGGGGAACACTGAAGCTTTCTTT. V usage is TRBV19 and J usage is TRBJ1-1, with D possibly being TRBD1 (5 bases). V lost 2 bases, J lost 1 base, and 11 bases lay in between. Germline CDR1 and CDR2: LNHDA and SQIVND (reference sequence). The CDR3 covers 15 residues.

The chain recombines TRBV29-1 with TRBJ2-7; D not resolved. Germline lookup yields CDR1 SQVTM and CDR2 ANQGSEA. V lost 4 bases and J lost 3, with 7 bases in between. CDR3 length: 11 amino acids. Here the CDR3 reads CSVVEFYEQYF. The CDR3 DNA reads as TGCAGCGTTGTGGAGTTCTACGAGCAGTACTTC.

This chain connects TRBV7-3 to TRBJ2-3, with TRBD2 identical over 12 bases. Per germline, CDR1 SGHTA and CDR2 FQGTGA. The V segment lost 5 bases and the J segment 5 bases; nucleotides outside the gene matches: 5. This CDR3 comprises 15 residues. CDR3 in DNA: TGTGCCAGCAGCCTGACTAGCGGGAGTCAAGATACGCAGTATTTT. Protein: CASSLTSGSQDTQYF. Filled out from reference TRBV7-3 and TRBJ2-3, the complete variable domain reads GAGVSQTPSNKVTEKGKYVELRCDPISGHTALYWYRQSLGQGPEFLIYFQGTGAADDSGLPNDRFFAVRPEGSVSTLKIQRTERGDSAVYLCASSLTSGSQDTQYFGPGTRLTVL.